This T cell receptor (beta chain) derives from a study of vaccination effects on CD4 cells after COVID-19. Before sequencing, viral peptide pools were used by the ViraFEST assay to expand antigen-specific CD4+ T cells. The authors isolated CD4+ T cells after 10 days of culture. Vaccinees lacked prior SARS-CoV-2 infection and tested negative for nucleocapsid antibodies. A note on this clone: No antigen is known for it.

The CDR3 runs to 15 residues. The V gene's germline CDR1 is SGHNT and CDR2 YYREEE (reference sequence). Trimming stripped 0 bases from V and 0 bases from J, with 7 bases between. Profiled with immunoSEQ multiplex PCR; TCRdb holds only in-frame clones, not every one. The sample shows some 19,000 clones, roughly two thirds of them seen only once. The sequence was obtained from a human donor who received a COVID-19 vaccine. The source was CD4+ T cells from PBMCs cultured with HCoV-NL63 spike peptides, collected before COVID-19 vaccination. The genes are TRBV5-4 and TRBJ1-3; no firm D call. The CDR3 DNA sequence: TGTGCCAGCAGCTTGGGACATAGCTCTGGAAACACCATATATTTT. This encodes CASSLGHSSGNTIYF. Full variable domain (remainder filled in from reference TRBV5-4 and TRBJ1-3): ETGVTQSPTHLIKTRGQQVTLRCSSQSGHNTVSWYQQALGQGPQFIFQYYREEENGRGNFPPRFSGLQFPNYSSELNVNALELDDSALYLCASSLGHSSGNTIYFGEGSWLTVV.